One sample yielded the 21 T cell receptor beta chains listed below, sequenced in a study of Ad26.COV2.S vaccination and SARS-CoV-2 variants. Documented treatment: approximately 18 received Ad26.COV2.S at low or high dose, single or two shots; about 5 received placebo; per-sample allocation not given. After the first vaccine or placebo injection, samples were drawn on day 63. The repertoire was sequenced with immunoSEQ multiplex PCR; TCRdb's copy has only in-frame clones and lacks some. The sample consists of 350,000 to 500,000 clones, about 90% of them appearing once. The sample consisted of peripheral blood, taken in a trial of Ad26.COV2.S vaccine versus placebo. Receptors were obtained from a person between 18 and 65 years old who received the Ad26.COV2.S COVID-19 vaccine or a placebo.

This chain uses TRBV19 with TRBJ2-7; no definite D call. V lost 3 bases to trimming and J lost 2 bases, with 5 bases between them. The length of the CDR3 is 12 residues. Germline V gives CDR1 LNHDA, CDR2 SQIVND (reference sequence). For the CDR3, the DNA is TGTGCCAGTAGTATGGGTCCCTACGAGCAGTACTTC. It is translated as CASSMGPYEQYF.

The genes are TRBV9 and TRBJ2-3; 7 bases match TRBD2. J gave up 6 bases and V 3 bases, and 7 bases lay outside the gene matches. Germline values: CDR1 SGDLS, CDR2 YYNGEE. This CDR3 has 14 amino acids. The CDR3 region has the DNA TGTGCCAGCAGCGCCCGACTAGCCGGGGATACGCAGTATTTT. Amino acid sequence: CASSARLAGDTQYF. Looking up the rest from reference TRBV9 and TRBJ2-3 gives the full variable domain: DSGVTQTPKHLITATGQRVTLRCSPRSGDLSVYWYQQSLDQGLQFLIQYYNGEERAKGNILERFSAQQFPDLHSELNLSSLELGDSALYFCASSARLAGDTQYFGPGTRLTVL.

CDR3 DNA: TGTGCCAGCAGTTTATCGCGGTCCGGGACTGAAGCTTTCTTT. Translation gives CASSLSRSGTEAFF. V is TRBV27 and J is TRBJ1-1; D gene uncertain. The CDR3 is 14 amino acids. V was trimmed by 0 bases and J by 5 bases, leaving 10 bases between them. Per the germline V gene, CDR1 is MNHEY and CDR2 is SMNVEV (reference sequence).

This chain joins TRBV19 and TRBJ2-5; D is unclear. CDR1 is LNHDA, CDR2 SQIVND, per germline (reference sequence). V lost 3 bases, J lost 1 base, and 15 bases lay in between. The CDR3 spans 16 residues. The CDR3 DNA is TGTGCCAGTAGTATTAGCCTCGGGCGGATCCAAGAGACCCAGTACTTC. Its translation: CASSISLGRIQETQYF.

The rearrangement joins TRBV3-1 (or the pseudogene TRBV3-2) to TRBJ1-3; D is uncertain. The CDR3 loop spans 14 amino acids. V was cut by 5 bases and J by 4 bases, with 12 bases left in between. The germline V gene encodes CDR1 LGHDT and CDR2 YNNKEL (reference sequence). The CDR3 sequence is CASSDRTRGNTIYF. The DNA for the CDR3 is TGTGCCAGCAGCGATCGGACGCGGGGAAACACCATATATTTT.

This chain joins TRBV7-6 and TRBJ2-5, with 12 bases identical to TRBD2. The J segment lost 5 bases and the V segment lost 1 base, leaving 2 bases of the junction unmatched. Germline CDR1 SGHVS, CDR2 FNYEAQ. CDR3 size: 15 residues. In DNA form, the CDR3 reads TGTGCCAGCAGCTTAGGGACTAGCGGGATTGAGACCCAGTACTTC. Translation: CASSLGTSGIETQYF.

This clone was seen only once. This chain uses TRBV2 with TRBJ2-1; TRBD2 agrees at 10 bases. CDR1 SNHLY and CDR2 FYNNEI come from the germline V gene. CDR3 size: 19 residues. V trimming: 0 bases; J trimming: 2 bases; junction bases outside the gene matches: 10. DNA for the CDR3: TGTGCCAGCAGTGAAGCACCCAGCGGGAGGGCCGTCCCCTACAATGAGCAGTTCTTC. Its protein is CASSEAPSGRAVPYNEQFF.

The CDR3, as DNA: TGCGCCAGCAGGGGGTTAGATTATGAAGCTTTCTTT. Translation gives CASRGLDYEAFF. The rearrangement links TRBV5-1 to TRBJ1-1, with no clear D. Per the germline V gene, CDR1 is SGHRS and CDR2 is YFSETQ. This CDR3 is 12 amino acids long. V lost 5 bases and J 7 bases, leaving 12 bases between the germline ends. The full variable domain, its missing parts supplied by reference TRBV5-1 and TRBJ1-1, is KAGVTQTPRYLIKTRGQQVTLSCSPISGHRSVSWYQQTPGQGLQFLFEYFSETQRNKGNFPGRFSGRQFSNSRSEMNVSTLELGDSALYLCASRGLDYEAFFGQGTRLTVV.

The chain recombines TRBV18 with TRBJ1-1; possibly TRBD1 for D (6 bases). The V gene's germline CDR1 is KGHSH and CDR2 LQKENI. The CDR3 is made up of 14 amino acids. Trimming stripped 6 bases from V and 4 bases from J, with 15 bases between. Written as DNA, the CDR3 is TGTGCCAGCTCTCGAACAGGGTTTCCCACTGAAGCTTTCTTT. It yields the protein CASSRTGFPTEAFF. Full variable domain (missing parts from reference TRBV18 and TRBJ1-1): NAGVMQNPRHLVRRRGQEARLRCSPMKGHSHVYWYRQLPEEGLKFMVYLQKENIIDESGMPKERFSAEFPKEGPSILRIQQVVRGDSAAYFCASSRTGFPTEAFFGQGTRLTVV.

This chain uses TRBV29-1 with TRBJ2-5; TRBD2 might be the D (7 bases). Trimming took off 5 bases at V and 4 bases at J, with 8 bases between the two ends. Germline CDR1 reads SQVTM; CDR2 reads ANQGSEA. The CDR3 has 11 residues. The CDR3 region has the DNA TGCAGCGTTAGGGGGGGAGAGACCCAGTACTTC. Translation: CSVRGGETQYF.

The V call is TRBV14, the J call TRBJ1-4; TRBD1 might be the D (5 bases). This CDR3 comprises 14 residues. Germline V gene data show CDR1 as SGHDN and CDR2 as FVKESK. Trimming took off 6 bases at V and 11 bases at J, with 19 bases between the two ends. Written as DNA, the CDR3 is TGTGCCAGCAGGCCCACGCTGGGGGTCGGGAAACTGTTTTTT. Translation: CASRPTLGVGKLFF.

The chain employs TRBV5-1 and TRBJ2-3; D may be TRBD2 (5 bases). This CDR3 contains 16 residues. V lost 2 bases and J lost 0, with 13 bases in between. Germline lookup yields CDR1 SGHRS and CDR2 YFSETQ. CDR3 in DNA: TGCGCCAGCAGCTTCGGAGAGCGGCTTAGCACAGATACGCAGTATTTT. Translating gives CASSFGERLSTDTQYF.

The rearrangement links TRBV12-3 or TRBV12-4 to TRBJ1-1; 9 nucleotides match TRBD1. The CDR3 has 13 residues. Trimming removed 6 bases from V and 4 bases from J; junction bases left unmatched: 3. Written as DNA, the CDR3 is TGTGCCAGCAGAGAGACAGGGGGCACTGAAGCTTTCTTT. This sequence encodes CASRETGGTEAFF.

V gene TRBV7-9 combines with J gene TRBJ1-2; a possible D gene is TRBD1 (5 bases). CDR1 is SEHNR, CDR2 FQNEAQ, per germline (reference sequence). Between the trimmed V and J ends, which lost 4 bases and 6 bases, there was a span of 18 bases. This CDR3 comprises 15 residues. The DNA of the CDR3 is TGTGCCAGCAGCTGGGACGCCGGGCCTCAGGATGGCTACACCTTC. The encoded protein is CASSWDAGPQDGYTF.

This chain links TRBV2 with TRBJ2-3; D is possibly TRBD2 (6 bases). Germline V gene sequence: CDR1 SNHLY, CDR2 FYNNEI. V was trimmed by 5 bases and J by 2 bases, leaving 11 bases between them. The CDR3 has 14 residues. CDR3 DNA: TGTGCCAGCAGTCGGGACTCGTACACAGATACGCAGTATTTT. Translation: CASSRDSYTDTQYF.

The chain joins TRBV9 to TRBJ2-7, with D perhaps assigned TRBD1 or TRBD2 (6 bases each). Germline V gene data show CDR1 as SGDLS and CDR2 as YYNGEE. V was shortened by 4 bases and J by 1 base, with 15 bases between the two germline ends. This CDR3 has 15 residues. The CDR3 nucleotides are TGTGCCAGCAGCCCGGGCGGGACAAATTCCTACGAGCAGTACTTC. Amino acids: CASSPGGTNSYEQYF.

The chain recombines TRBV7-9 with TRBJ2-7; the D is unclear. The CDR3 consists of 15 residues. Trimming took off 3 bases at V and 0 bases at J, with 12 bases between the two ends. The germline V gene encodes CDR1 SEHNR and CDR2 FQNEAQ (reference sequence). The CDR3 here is CASSLDVAASYEQYF. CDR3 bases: TGTGCCAGCAGCTTGGATGTAGCCGCCTCCTACGAGCAGTACTTC.

The CDR3 region is CASSSGLEPLDEQFF. Here the CDR3 DNA reads TGTGCCAGCAGCTCGGGACTTGAGCCCTTAGATGAGCAGTTCTTC. The V call is TRBV5-4, the J call TRBJ2-1; a possible D gene is TRBD2 (6 bases). Germline V gives CDR1 SGHNT, CDR2 YYREEE (reference sequence). The V end was cut by 3 bases, the J end by 8 bases, with 18 bases between. The CDR3 consists of 15 residues.

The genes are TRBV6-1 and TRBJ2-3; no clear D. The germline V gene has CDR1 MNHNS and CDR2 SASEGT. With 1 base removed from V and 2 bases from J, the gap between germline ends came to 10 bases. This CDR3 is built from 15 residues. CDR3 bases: TGTGCCAGCAGTGAAGAAGCAAGGCACACAGATACGCAGTATTTT. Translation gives CASSEEARHTDTQYF.

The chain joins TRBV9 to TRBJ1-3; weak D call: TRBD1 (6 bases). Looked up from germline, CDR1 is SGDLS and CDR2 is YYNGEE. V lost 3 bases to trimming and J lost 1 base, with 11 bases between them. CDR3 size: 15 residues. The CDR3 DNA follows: TGTGCCAGCAGCGCGGAGGGGGGATCTGGAAACACCATATATTTT. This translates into CASSAEGGSGNTIYF. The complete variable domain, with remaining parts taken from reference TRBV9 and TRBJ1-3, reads DSGVTQTPKHLITATGQRVTLRCSPRSGDLSVYWYQQSLDQGLQFLIQYYNGEERAKGNILERFSAQQFPDLHSELNLSSLELGDSALYFCASSAEGGSGNTIYFGEGSWLTVV.

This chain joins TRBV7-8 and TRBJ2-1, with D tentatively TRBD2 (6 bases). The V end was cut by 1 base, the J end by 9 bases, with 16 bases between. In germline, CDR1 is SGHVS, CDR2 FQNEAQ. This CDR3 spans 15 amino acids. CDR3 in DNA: TGTGCCAGCAGCTTAGTTTCCCGCGGCGGGGTTGAGCAGTTCTTC. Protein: CASSLVSRGGVEQFF.